A single T cell receptor (beta chain) is shown here with its context. Its target antigen remains unknown. Per-nucleotide qualities are absent, and no much larger clonotype sits a single base away. The entry originates in a study of cytomegalovirus exposure and HLA in healthy donors listed by TCRdb under 2017. Looking at the study overall: An earlier analysis of under 600 of the donors reported 250 to 350 Gb of sequence data and some 120 million unique TCR beta sequences from 150 million to 200 million T cells. A later genetic analysis took genome-wide SNP genotypes for 398 of the 666 donors and used that subset as a discovery cohort. All discovery cohort repertoires had been generated using a single sequencing platform. To decide whether each TCR beta V gene segment behaved as functional or pseudogenic, an earlier analysis of over 500 of the donors relied on high-throughput TCR beta sequencing. The number of donors typed differed by locus, with roughly 620-630 for A, B, C, DRB1 and DQB1, around 500 for DQA1, nearly 610 for DPA1, and around 460 for DPB1. The study profiled the T cell repertoires of more than 500 subjects by immunosequencing and related them to cytomegalovirus serostatus. Roughly 300 gigabases of sequencing data and tens of millions of unique TCR sequences were included in an early release covering about 700 HLA-typed donors. To predict cytomegalovirus infection status, the study combined high-throughput TCR immunosequencing, statistical association of individual TCRs with disease status, and machine learning. Across 398 genotyped donors of the cohort, an average of approximately 240,000 unique TCR beta nucleotide sequences per donor were sequenced, and approximately 17% of those sequences were non-productive. A later analysis re-examined previously published TCR beta repertoires from just over 650 donors and added high-resolution HLA genotyping to investigate patterns of TCR occurrence. The later analysis used no new phenotypic data to find candidate immune exposures, relying instead on TCR beta sequences and their occurrence across donors. Roughly five DR-DQ haplotypes were handled as single units for association and clustering, since linkage in the cohort was strong. Besides the first cohort of hundreds of subjects, a separate validation cohort made up of 120 or so different subjects was used. The study was designed to test whether signatures of past pathogen exposure could be identified by cataloging public T cell receptors. Donor age, sex, ethnicity and CMV serostatus were collected together with the repertoire data. HLA typing included class I and class II loci at four-digit resolution. Among the roughly 400 genotyped donors, about 83% belonged to the genetic ancestry cluster associated with self-reported Caucasian donors. Broader findings and caveats from the paper: In a later analysis, HLA-associated TCR beta chains were found to be more clonally expanded and to have lower generation probabilities than equally common non-associated chains. A cluster of highly shared sequence variants was judged likely to represent a technical artifact of the sequencing pipeline. Compared with the approximately 670-donor mean, donors in an Asian-associated ancestry cluster had fewer N-insertions in productive TCRs, according to a later genetic analysis. The classifier was reported to diagnose cytomegalovirus status with high specificity and sensitivity in both the original and validation cohorts. A further reported finding was that TCR beta sequences accurately predicted the HLA-A and HLA-B alleles for most subjects in the first cohort. Because counts were too low, roughly 18 rarely observed V segments, including chromosome 9 orphons, were left out of the earlier analysis of about 500 of the donors. According to the authors, the approach could potentially be generalized to other disease states and immunological phenotypes. This cohort had only TCR beta chains sequenced, and the lack of alpha or paired-chain data limited which features could be detected. Because HLA typing was missing for some donors at each locus, association tests included only the typed subset. In a later analysis, the rate of TCR association differed among HLA loci, with DRB1 alleles having the most associated TCRs and HLA-C alleles having the fewest. The study listed 150 to 200 TCR beta chains as associated with cytomegalovirus. Linkage disequilibrium might explain the correlated functional status among segregating V segments, but an unknown experimental factor could not be ruled out. CMV serostatus was the only immune exposure information available for the cohort. Some IMGT-functional V segments, including TRBV6-2 and TRBV6-3, could not be distinguished by the 87-base-pair reads and were therefore excluded. Across donors, most TCR sequences were observed very rarely, whereas some public TCRs were present in many individuals. V-gene and J-gene trimming of TCR beta chains was associated with a missense DCLRE1C variant in a later genetic analysis, and the association was replicated in an independent cohort. In a later analysis, most CMV-associated TCR beta chains were found to appear HLA-restricted, with HLA associations seemingly driven largely by CMV exposure. When HLA alleles, especially DR and DQ, strongly co-occurred, attributing TCR associations to individual alleles was difficult. Several of the top co-occurrence clusters appeared to be linked to parvovirus B19, influenza, CMV and Epstein-Barr virus, according to a later analysis. At a false discovery rate of 0.05, a later analysis linked 15,000 to 20,000 TCR beta sequences to specific HLA alleles. Three of the identified cytomegalovirus-associated TCR beta chains were confirmed in vitro to be specific for cytomegalovirus antigens. An earlier analysis of 450 to 750 of the donors showed that most TCR beta V segments appeared in productive rearrangements either about 87% or about 30% of the time, which broadly matched IMGT annotations. The presence/absence analyses assumed that sequencing depth was roughly uniform across donors, and that assumption may not be true.

In total, approximately 700 healthy bone marrow donors made up the cohort. All cohort members were sampled while nominally healthy, although unrecorded immune exposures were likely present. The donor tested CMV seronegative and was one of the 352 seronegative cohort members. A peripheral blood sample was provided by each donor, and peripheral blood mononuclear cells were used for TCR beta sequencing. Genomic DNA was extracted from the blood cell samples with the Qiagen DNeasy Blood Extraction Kit. Compared with germline, V lacks 3 bases and J lacks 8 bases; bases without a gene match: 10. The CDR3, from cysteine to phenylalanine, totals 14 residues. Just the 42-base CDR3 DNA is kept, in frame starting at base 1. According to the germline V gene, CDR1 reads MDHEN and CDR2 reads SYDVKM. The receptor library was made with the immunoSEQ multiplex PCR assay. The multiplex PCR relied on a mix of 60 forward primers for TCR Vbeta segments and 13 reverse primers for TCR Jbeta segments. The CDR3 region of rearranged TCR beta genes was amplified from genomic DNA with a multiplex PCR assay. On the Illumina HiSeq System, the amplified TCR beta libraries were sequenced as 87-base-pair reads. Per the authors' processing: A later analysis counted about 82 million unique TCR beta chains across the 690 or so repertoires, and 10 million to 12 million of these chains were shared by at least two donors. Raw reads were error-corrected and collapsed into unique sequences by a nearest-neighbor algorithm in which closely related sequences were merged to remove PCR and sequencing errors. Alignment of CDR3 sequences to IMGT reference sequences was used to assign V, D and J gene segments. For a sequence to be retained, a match of at least six nucleotides was required to both a V gene segment and a J gene segment. Rearrangements were classified as productive when the CDR3 lacked stop codons and remained in frame with V and J, and all other rearrangements were classified as non-productive. Following IMGT convention, CDR3 was defined as the stretch from the second conserved V-encoded cysteine to the conserved J-encoded phenylalanine. In an earlier analysis of roughly 610 of the donors, sequences lacking an unambiguous match to a single V gene segment were excluded. An earlier analysis of a few hundred of the donors called V segments functional above 56.7% productive rearrangements and segregating when the between-donor standard deviation exceeded 5%. A statistical classification framework was built to diagnose cytomegalovirus status from the catalog of TCR beta chain sequences. V and J gene assignment, in a later analysis, came from comparing TCR nucleotide sequences with IMGT/GENE-DB human TR gene sequences. In a later analysis, CDR3 sequences and most-parsimonious VDJ recombination scenarios were assigned using the TCRdist pipeline. In a later analysis, every TCR beta chain was defined by the combination of its CDR3 amino acid sequence and its V-gene family, and reads without a unique V-gene family were dropped. To address suspected cross-contamination and a sequencing artifact, a later analysis removed over 500 highly shared, low-generation-probability nucleotide sequences. In a later analysis, a clonal expansion index for each public chain was calculated from normalized within-repertoire ranks of inferred template counts. A later analysis computed generation probabilities with a VDJ recombination model fitted to out-of-frame rearrangements, and checked the results against IGoR. In a later analysis, TCR-TCR, TCR-HLA and TCR-CMV co-occurrence was scored with hypergeometric tests, and a repertoire-size bias correction was applied to TCR pairs. False discovery rates were estimated in a later analysis by permuting HLA or CMV assignments 20 times. In a later analysis, co-occurring TCRs were grouped using DBSCAN, and TCRdist sequence similarity was added for clustering within HLA-allele-positive subsets. Co-occurrence clustering excluded repertoires with fewer than 30,000 or more than 120,000 public chains, plus five with anomalous nucleotide sharing. Not all clones reach the TCRdb copy of this immuneACCESS table, which keeps in-frame sequences only. Checked studies attribute under half of the gap to unresolved V genes and leave the rest unexplained. The DNA gave D and trimming, while V, J and clone size come from that table. The sample table contains approximately 140,000 clones; only one count was recorded for around 90% of them. Roughly 0.5% of the sample is held by the ten biggest clonotypes.

The chain joins TRBV28 to TRBJ2-7; 7 junctional bases match TRBD1. The source of this sequence is a woman aged 35 to 49 in good health and CMV-seronegative. Sequencing was done on a sample of PBMCs. The CDR3 corresponds to CASSLTGQMDQQYF. The DNA sequence is TGTGCCAGCAGTTTGACAGGGCAAATGGATCAGCAGTACTTC.